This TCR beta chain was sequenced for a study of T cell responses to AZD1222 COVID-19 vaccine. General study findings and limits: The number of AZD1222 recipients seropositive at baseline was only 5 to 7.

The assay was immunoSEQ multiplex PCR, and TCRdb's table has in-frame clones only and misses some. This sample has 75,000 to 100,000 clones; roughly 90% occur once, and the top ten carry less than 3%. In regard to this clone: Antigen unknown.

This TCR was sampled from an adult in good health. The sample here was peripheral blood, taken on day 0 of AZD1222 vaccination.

The CDR3 region has the DNA TGTGCCAGCAGTGAAGCGGGAGTCTACGAGCAGTACTTC. It yields the protein CASSEAGVYEQYF. V gene TRBV6-1 combines with J gene TRBJ2-7, with D possibly matching TRBD2 (5 bases). The CDR3 is 13 amino acids. With 0 bases removed from V and 3 bases from J, the gap between germline ends came to 6 bases. Per germline, CDR1 MNHNS and CDR2 SASEGT.